This T cell receptor (beta chain) was captured by sequencing in a study of T cells in Graves' hyperthyroidism and ophthalmopathy. General study findings and limits: The model identified upcoming ophthalmopathy a median about six months ahead of onset. Ophthalmopathy and stable hyperthyroidism were separated by a 13 V-J model.

Graves' hyperthyroidism showing no ophthalmopathy progression within 18 months was considered stable. Used for diagnoses were clinical symptoms, serum thyroxine and TRAb, thyroid ultrasound and orbital computed tomography. Using RNA transcripts as the source, TCR beta CDR3 regions were amplified. The HTBI primer set was used in a first-round RT-PCR of the TCR CDR3. MiXCR, applied by TCRdb to the multiplex PCR reads, yields one record per CDR3 protein. Among a few hundred thousand distinct CDR3 sequences listed, roughly 46% were seen once. The CDR3 contains 18 residues. J gave up 0 bases and V 4 bases, and 7 bases lay outside the gene matches. Germline V gene lookup returns CDR1 SEHNR and CDR2 FQNEAQ (reference sequence). The sample holds a few counts of this clonotype. The antigen is unknown.

Sequencing used peripheral blood or thyroid tissue (not recorded which). This chain connects TRBV7-9 to TRBJ2-2; 11 positions agree with TRBD2. The sequence derives from a woman between 18 and 30 years old with Graves' hyperthyroidism. The CDR3 sequence: CASSSGTSGFANTGELFF. In DNA form, the CDR3 reads TGTGCCAGCAGCTCCGGGACTAGCGGCTTCGCGAACACCGGGGAGCTGTTTTTT.